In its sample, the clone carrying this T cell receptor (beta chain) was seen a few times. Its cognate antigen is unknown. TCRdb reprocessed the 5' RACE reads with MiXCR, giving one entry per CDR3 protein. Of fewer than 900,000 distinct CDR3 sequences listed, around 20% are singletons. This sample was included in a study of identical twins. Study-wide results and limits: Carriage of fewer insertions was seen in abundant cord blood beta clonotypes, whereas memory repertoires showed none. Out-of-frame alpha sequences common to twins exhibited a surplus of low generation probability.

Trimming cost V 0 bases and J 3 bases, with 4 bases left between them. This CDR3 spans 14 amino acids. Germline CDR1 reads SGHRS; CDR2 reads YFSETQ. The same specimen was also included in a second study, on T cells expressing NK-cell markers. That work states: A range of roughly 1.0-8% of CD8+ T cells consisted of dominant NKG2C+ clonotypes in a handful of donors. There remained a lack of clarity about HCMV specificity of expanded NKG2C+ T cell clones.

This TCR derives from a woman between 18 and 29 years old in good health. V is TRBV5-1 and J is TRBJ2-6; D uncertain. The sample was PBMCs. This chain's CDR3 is CASSLAVGANVLTF. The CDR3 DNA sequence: TGCGCCAGCAGCTTGGCAGTTGGGGCCAACGTCCTGACTTTC.